These 22 T cell receptor beta chains were sequenced from one sample in a study of HIV-infected patients and healthy controls. Around 0.5 ug RNA was reverse transcribed with alpha and beta constant-region primers. Each of the alpha and beta chains got its own library through chain-specific third strand synthesis with indices. TCRdb called the 5' RACE reads again in MiXCR, with one record for every CDR3 protein. This sample yields thousands of distinct CDR3 sequences, of which less than 10% are seen a single time; about 35% belongs to the top ten. No cell fractionation was done, so the repertoire covers all unsorted peripheral blood T cells. The specimen was blood, collected before antiretroviral therapy. The receptors here all came from an adult with HIV infection. The donor label of this sample is uncertain.

This clonotype is medium-sized (0.01 to 0.1%) by share. The J gene is TRBJ2-1, the V gene TRBV7-9; 7 bases map to TRBD2. Germline assignment: CDR1 SEHNR and CDR2 FQNEAQ (reference sequence). The CDR3 runs to 11 residues. After removal of 1 base from V and 15 bases from J, the junction contained 3 bases not matched to a gene. The DNA of the CDR3 is TGTGCCAGCAGCTTAGGACTAGCCCGGTTCTTC. Translation gives CASSLGLARFF.

For the CDR3, the DNA is TGTGCCAGCAGCTTAGTAGTCGGGTCCTACGAGCAGTACTTC. Its protein is CASSLVVGSYEQYF. This chain uses TRBV11-2 with TRBJ2-7; D remains ambiguous. The CDR3 has 14 amino acids. Per germline, CDR1 SGHAT and CDR2 FQNNGV. V dropped 1 base and J dropped 1 base, with 8 bases sitting between them.

This clonotype has only a few counts. The J gene is TRBJ2-7, the V gene TRBV12-3 or TRBV12-4, with D uncertain. The CDR3 length is 13 residues. The V gene lost 5 bases and the J gene lost 6 bases, with 14 bases spanning the gap. In nucleotides, the CDR3 is TGTGCCAGCAGTAAGCCACCTGTTCGCGAGCAGTACTTC. Encoded protein: CASSKPPVREQYF.

This clonotype was picked up many times. V and J are TRBV5-1 and TRBJ1-2; the match to TRBD1 covers 9 bases. The CDR3 is made up of 18 amino acids. Unmatched junction bases numbered 20, after V lost 5 bases and J lost 6 bases. The germline gives CDR1 SGHRS, CDR2 YFSETQ. The CDR3 sequence: CASSGPRTGVGVVNGYTF. As DNA, the CDR3 is TGCGCCAGCAGTGGGCCGAGGACAGGGGTAGGAGTTGTGAATGGCTACACCTTC.

The sample holds many counts of this clonotype. This chain links TRBV5-1 with TRBJ2-7, with 9 bases identical to TRBD1. CDR1 and CDR2 (germline): SGHRS, YFSETQ. J lost 4 bases, V lost 4 bases, and 9 bases had no gene match. There are 15 residues in the CDR3. Here the CDR3 reads CASSNTGGAVYEQYF. CDR3 sequence (DNA): TGCGCCAGCAGCAACACAGGGGGCGCGGTTTACGAGCAGTACTTC.

This clonotype has at least ten counts. This chain uses TRBV6-5 with TRBJ2-3, with TRBD2 matching over 9 bases. The germline V gene encodes CDR1 MNHEY and CDR2 SVGAGI. With 3 bases clipped from V and 0 bases from J, the junction kept 7 bases outside the gene matches. The CDR3 has 17 amino acids. The CDR3 DNA follows: TGTGCCAGCAGTTATAAATCTAGCGGGATTAGCACAGATACGCAGTATTTT. It codes for CASSYKSSGISTDTQYF.

The sample holds many counts of this clonotype. This sequence joins TRBV19 and TRBJ1-1; no reliable D call. The CDR3 sequence is 16 residues long. Looked up from germline, CDR1 is LNHDA and CDR2 is SQIVND (reference sequence). V was shortened by 4 bases and J by 6 bases, with 21 bases between the two germline ends. CDR3 protein: CASSKGRAAQSSEAFF. DNA for the CDR3: TGTGCCAGTAGTAAGGGTCGCGCGGCCCAGAGTTCTGAAGCTTTCTTT.

At least ten counts were recorded for this clonotype. The chain carries TRBV7-2 and TRBJ2-3; 7 bases match TRBD1. The CDR3 is 17 amino acids. V shed 5 bases and J 2 bases; nucleotides not matched to a gene: 13. Germline values: CDR1 SGHTA, CDR2 FQGNSA. In nucleotides, the CDR3 is TGTGCCAGCAGCCCCCCAACAGGGGACGGGGCCACAGATACGCAGTATTTT. It codes for CASSPPTGDGATDTQYF.

This clonotype was observed at least ten times. The V and J genes are TRBV4-1 and TRBJ1-2, with D hard to call. From germline, CDR1 is MGHRA and CDR2 YSYEKL. The CDR3 consists of 13 residues. The V and J ends lost 2 bases and 1 base respectively, with 5 bases between them. The CDR3 protein is CASSQNSNYGYTF. The CDR3 region has the DNA TGCGCCAGCAGCCAAAACAGTAACTATGGCTACACCTTC.

This clonotype was counted ten times or more. This rearrangement joins TRBV6-2 or TRBV6-3 to TRBJ2-3; the D is unclear. Trimming removed 0 bases at V and 6 bases at J, with 7 bases between. The length of the CDR3 is 13 residues. Germline CDR1 reads MNHEY; CDR2 reads SVGEGT. The CDR3 protein is CASSYSASDTQYF. CDR3 nucleotide sequence: TGTGCCAGCAGTTACTCAGCCAGTGATACGCAGTATTTT.

This clonotype was detected ten times or more. The chain couples TRBV24-1 to TRBJ2-2, with 8 bases that match TRBD1. Trimming took 1 base from V and 3 from J; bases not matched to a gene: 3. The germline CDR1 and CDR2 sequences are KGHDR and SFDVKD. The CDR3 loop spans 16 amino acids. This chain's CDR3 is CATSDLGQGHTGELFF. For the CDR3, the DNA is TGTGCCACCAGTGATTTAGGACAGGGCCACACCGGGGAGCTGTTTTTT.

The sample holds many counts of this clonotype. The chain uses TRBV21-1 and TRBJ1-4; TRBD1, the table's D call, lacks a check against the DNA. TRBV21-1 has pseudogene status. The CDR3 loop spans 17 amino acids. CDR3 amino acids: CASSRRPSWARGEKLFF. CDR3 coding DNA: TGTGCCAGCAGCAGGCGACCTTCGTGGGCGCGGGGTGAAAAACTGTTTTTT.

The table lists this clonotype with a few counts. The rearrangement uses TRBV28 and TRBJ2-7; D gene uncertain. The germline gives CDR1 MDHEN, CDR2 SYDVKM. The CDR3 length is 13 residues. V gave up 2 bases and J gave up 3 bases, with 8 bases separating them. This chain's CDR3 is CASSLGLSYEQYF. The CDR3 coding sequence is TGTGCCAGCAGTTTAGGTCTAAGCTACGAGCAGTACTTC.

This clonotype was seen ten or more times. The V and J genes are TRBV6-2 or TRBV6-3 and TRBJ2-3; TRBD2 is a possible D gene (6 bases). Deletions cut 5 bases from V and 3 bases from J, with 9 bases between. Per the germline V gene, CDR1 is MNHEY and CDR2 is SVGEGT. The CDR3 consists of 13 residues. The CDR3, as DNA: TGTGCCAGCAGTCGCCGGGAGACAGATACGCAGTATTTT. Its protein is CASSRRETDTQYF.

This clonotype was picked up many times. This chain joins TRBV19 and TRBJ1-2; D remains ambiguous. From germline, CDR1 is LNHDA and CDR2 SQIVND (reference sequence). V was clipped by 5 bases and J by 6 bases, with 16 bases between them. The length of the CDR3 is 14 residues. CDR3 amino acids: CASSVSGPYDGYTF. DNA for the CDR3: TGTGCCAGTAGTGTTTCCGGGCCCTACGATGGCTACACCTTC.

This clonotype is categorized as medium-sized. The chain carries TRBV13 and TRBJ1-5; TRBD1 is a possible D gene (5 bases). CDR1 is PRHDT, CDR2 FYEKMQ, per germline (reference sequence). The CDR3 has 14 residues. The V and J ends lost 5 bases and 1 base respectively, with 9 bases between them. The CDR3 region is CASSIRDSNQPQHF. CDR3 DNA sequence: TGTGCCAGCAGCATCCGGGACAGCAATCAGCCCCAGCATTTT.

Many counts were recorded for this clonotype. The rearrangement joins TRBV19 to TRBJ2-3; D could derive from TRBD1 or TRBD2 (5 bases each). In germline, CDR1 is LNHDA, CDR2 SQIVND (reference sequence). V was cut by 8 bases and J by 4 bases, with 13 bases left in between. CDR3 length: 13 amino acids. CDR3 protein: CASFQRGADTQYF. The CDR3 DNA sequence: TGTGCCAGTTTTCAACGAGGGGCAGATACGCAGTATTTT.

This clonotype has a handful of counts. The gene calls are TRBV6-6 and TRBJ2-3; D possibly corresponds to TRBD2 (8 bases). The CDR3 has 16 amino acids. Trimming took 8 bases from V and 1 from J, leaving 19 bases between them. The V gene's germline CDR1 is MNHNY and CDR2 SVGAGI (reference sequence). The CDR3 DNA sequence: TGTGCCAGCCAAAGGGGGCGGGGGGCCCGCACAGATACGCAGTATTTT. It yields the protein CASQRGRGARTDTQYF.

This rearrangement joins TRBV12-3 or TRBV12-4 to TRBJ1-1, with a tentative D call TRBD1 (6 bases). The CDR3 contains 14 residues. With 1 base removed from V and 7 bases from J, the gap between germline ends came to 13 bases. The chain's CDR3 is CASSLGQGRGEAFF. CDR3 DNA sequence: TGTGCCAGCAGTTTAGGGCAGGGGCGAGGTGAAGCTTTCTTT.

This clonotype was seen at least ten times. The chain is built from TRBV5-1 and TRBJ2-1, with D possibly TRBD2 on 6 matching bases. Germline CDR1 reads SGHRS; CDR2 reads YFSETQ. The V end lost 4 bases, the J end lost 6 bases, and 11 bases lay between the germline ends. The CDR3 sequence is 13 residues long. This chain's CDR3 is CASSPGDVNEQFF. CDR3 nucleotide sequence: TGCGCCAGCAGCCCGGGAGACGTCAATGAGCAGTTCTTC.

This clonotype was seen ten or more times. This chain uses TRBV5-1 with TRBJ2-2; D unresolved. CDR1 and CDR2 (germline): SGHRS, YFSETQ. CDR3 length: 15 residues. Trimming stripped 4 bases from V and 0 bases from J, with 10 bases between. CDR3 region: CASSKDGSNTGELFF. The CDR3 region has the DNA TGCGCCAGCAGCAAGGACGGATCGAACACCGGGGAGCTGTTTTTT.

This clonotype was counted ten times or more. The V gene is TRBV28, the J gene TRBJ2-7; 8 bases map to TRBD1. The CDR3 has 15 amino acids. J gave up 2 bases and V 7 bases, and 10 bases lay outside the gene matches. Germline V CDR1 and CDR2: MDHEN, SYDVKM. The CDR3 coding sequence is TGTGCCAGCATTCCCTCACCAGGGGGCACCTACGAGCAGTACTTC. This translates into CASIPSPGGTYEQYF.